The 21 T cell receptor beta chains below all came from one sample that was sequenced in a study of identical twins. TCRdb ran MiXCR on the 5' RACE reads and lists one entry per CDR3 protein. The sample gives around 220,000 distinct CDR3 sequences, roughly a tenth of which show up once; about 9.1% is in the top ten. The sample consisted of memory T cells sorted from blood. The receptors come from a man aged 50-59 years in good health.

This rearrangement joins TRBV14 to TRBJ1-2; D call uncertain. CDR1 and CDR2 (germline): SGHDN, FVKESK. There are 13 residues in the CDR3. Between the trimmed V and J ends, which lost 1 base and 8 bases, there was a span of 11 bases. Here the CDR3 DNA reads TGTGCCAGCAGCCAAGGGCGGCGTGGGGGCTACACCTTC. Encoded protein: CASSQGRRGGYTF.

V and J are TRBV4-2 and TRBJ1-3; no reliable D call. Trimming removed 0 bases from V and 2 bases from J, with 5 bases in between. This CDR3 contains 14 residues. Germline V gene lookup returns CDR1 LGHNA and CDR2 YNFKEQ. CDR3 coding DNA: TGTGCCAGCAGCCAAGATTTCCCTGGAAACACCATATATTTT. Protein sequence: CASSQDFPGNTIYF.

This clonotype appeared many times. The V and J genes are TRBV2 and TRBJ2-7; D remains unclear. Germline assignment: CDR1 SNHLY and CDR2 FYNNEI. Trimming stripped 10 bases from V and 2 bases from J, with 9 bases between. The CDR3 runs to 11 residues. As DNA, the CDR3 is TGTGCCACCTCGATAGCCTACGAGCAGTACTTC. Residues: CATSIAYEQYF.

The table lists this clonotype with many counts. This chain uses TRBV28 with TRBJ1-5, with D perhaps matching TRBD1 (6 bases). Germline V CDR1 and CDR2: MDHEN, SYDVKM. The V gene lost 5 bases and the J gene lost 6 bases, with 11 bases spanning the gap. This CDR3 is 13 amino acids long. CDR3 DNA: TGTGCCAGCAGTCGACAGGCGGCTCAGCCCCAGCATTTT. Translating it yields CASSRQAAQPQHF.

This clonotype was picked up a small number of times. The CDR3 DNA follows: TGTGCCACCAGTGATTTGCAGGGGACTGCTAGCACAGATACGCAGTATTTT. This sequence encodes CATSDLQGTASTDTQYF. The V gene is TRBV24-1, the J gene TRBJ2-3, with D perhaps given as TRBD1 or TRBD2 (6 bases each). This CDR3 is built from 17 residues. V dropped 0 bases and J dropped 0 bases, with 12 bases sitting between them. Germline V lookup: CDR1 KGHDR, CDR2 SFDVKD.

The gene calls are TRBV30 and TRBJ2-2; 9 nucleotides agree with TRBD1. The CDR3 spans 15 residues. J gave up 7 bases and V 1 base, and 7 bases lay outside the gene matches. Germline loops: CDR1 GTSNPN, CDR2 SVGIG (reference sequence). The CDR3 loop is CAWSDRGRFGGELFF. The CDR3 bases are TGTGCCTGGAGTGACAGGGGGCGTTTTGGCGGGGAGCTGTTTTTT.

The chain couples TRBV7-2 to TRBJ2-3; no firm D call. CDR1 SGHTA and CDR2 FQGNSA come from the germline V gene. CDR3 length equals 13 residues. The V and J ends lost 3 bases and 5 bases respectively, with 9 bases between them. This CDR3 is CASSFGVKDTQYF. In DNA form, the CDR3 reads TGTGCCAGCAGCTTTGGAGTTAAAGATACGCAGTATTTT. Drawing the rest from reference TRBV7-2 and TRBJ2-3, the complete variable domain is GAGVSQSPSNKVTEKGKDVELRCDPISGHTALYWYRQSLGQGLEFLIYFQGNSAPDKSGLPSDRFSAERTGGSVSTLTIQRTQQEDSAVYLCASSFGVKDTQYFGPGTRLTVL.

This clonotype has ten or more counts. The chain combines TRBV6-2 or TRBV6-3 with TRBJ2-2, with 10 bases that match TRBD1. There are 15 residues in the CDR3. From germline, CDR1 is MNHEY and CDR2 SVGEGT. J gave up 6 bases and V 2 bases, and 3 bases lay outside the gene matches. For the CDR3, the DNA is TGTGCCAGCAGTTACATCGGACAGGGGGCCGGGGAGCTGTTTTTT. Residues: CASSYIGQGAGELFF.

This clonotype was detected only a few times. V is TRBV27 and J is TRBJ2-3, with unresolved D. Germline V gives CDR1 MNHEY, CDR2 SMNVEV (reference sequence). The CDR3 has 12 residues. The germline V and J ends were trimmed by 6 bases and 4 bases, with 8 bases remaining between them. For the CDR3, the DNA is TGTGCCAGCAGGGAGAGGTCAGATACGCAGTATTTT. Translating it yields CASRERSDTQYF.

This clonotype was detected many times. The chain uses TRBV18 and TRBJ1-1, with unresolved D. The CDR3 covers 13 residues. Trimming removed 1 base at V and 2 bases at J, with 5 bases between. In germline, CDR1 is KGHSH, CDR2 LQKENI. CDR3: CASSPQVNTEAFF. CDR3 coding DNA: TGTGCCAGCTCACCACAGGTTAACACTGAAGCTTTCTTT.

Details on this clonotype: This CDR3 is missing its conserved last phenylalanine or tryptophan, likely due to a read error. The rearrangement uses TRBV10-3 and TRBJ1-2; D is unclear. CDR3 length: 15 residues. The germline CDR1 and CDR2 sequences are ENHRY and SYGVKD. With 2 bases removed from V and 7 bases from J, the gap between germline ends came to 17 bases. In DNA, the CDR3 is TGTGCCATCAGTGAGGGACTTACCCCGACCCTTGGCTACACCTGC. Protein: CAISEGLTPTLGYTC.

This clonotype was picked up many times. The V call is TRBV15, the J call TRBJ1-6; no clear D. The germline gives CDR1 LNHNV, CDR2 YYDKDF (reference sequence). The germline V and J ends were trimmed by 0 bases and 5 bases, with 14 bases remaining between them. This CDR3 is 17 amino acids long. The CDR3 is CATSRDPATLDNSPLHF. The CDR3 DNA reads as TGTGCCACCAGCAGAGATCCTGCGACACTCGATAATTCACCCCTCCACTTT.

V is TRBV7-2 and J is TRBJ2-2; possible D gene TRBD2, 6 bases. The germline V gene encodes CDR1 SGHTA and CDR2 FQGNSA. The length of the CDR3 is 15 residues. Trimming left V 6 bases short and J 4 bases short, with 15 bases between. The CDR3 sequence is CASSNRGLITGELFF. The CDR3 DNA follows: TGTGCCAGCAGTAATCGGGGACTCATCACCGGGGAGCTGTTTTTT. Full variable domain (missing parts from reference TRBV7-2 and TRBJ2-2): GAGVSQSPSNKVTEKGKDVELRCDPISGHTALYWYRQSLGQGLEFLIYFQGNSAPDKSGLPSDRFSAERTGGSVSTLTIQRTQQEDSAVYLCASSNRGLITGELFFGEGSRLTVL.

This clonotype was seen a few times. The genes are TRBV13 and TRBJ2-2; no reliable D call. The CDR3 spans 12 residues. V was pared by 2 bases and J by 8 bases, with 6 bases between. Germline V CDR1 and CDR2: PRHDT, FYEKMQ (reference sequence). The CDR3 nucleotides read TGTGCCAGCAGCTTAATAAGGGGGGAGCTGTTTTTT. It specifies CASSLIRGELFF.

This clonotype was picked up many times. V and J are TRBV7-9 and TRBJ1-1; tentatively, D is TRBD1 (6 bases). V was trimmed by 2 bases and J by 7 bases, leaving 11 bases between them. There are 13 residues in the CDR3. The germline V gene encodes CDR1 SEHNR and CDR2 FQNEAQ (reference sequence). The CDR3 DNA follows: TGTGCCAGCAGCTTAATTCAGGGGATTGAAGCTTTCTTT. Encoded protein: CASSLIQGIEAFF.

This clonotype was counted many times. The V gene is TRBV12-3 or TRBV12-4, the J gene TRBJ1-1; 12 bases are shared with TRBD1. The CDR3 is 18 residues long. Germline trimming cut 1 base from V and 5 bases from J; bases unmatched to any gene: 11. For the CDR3, the DNA is TGTGCCAGCAGTTTAGGAATTGCGGGGACAGGGGGCGTAACTGAAGCTTTCTTT. This codes for CASSLGIAGTGGVTEAFF.

The sample holds many counts of this clonotype. The chain joins TRBV5-1 to TRBJ2-7; D uncertain. The V gene lost 4 bases and the J gene lost 0 bases, with 11 bases spanning the gap. This CDR3 region has 14 residues. CDR1 and CDR2 from the germline V gene are SGHRS and YFSETQ. CDR3 sequence reads: CASSPGPDSYEQYF. The CDR3, as DNA: TGCGCCAGCAGCCCCGGGCCCGACTCCTACGAGCAGTACTTC.

This clonotype was observed many times. The genes are TRBV10-3 and TRBJ1-4; the D is unclear. The ends were cut back, 1 base at V and 5 bases at J, with 8 bases in the middle. The germline CDR1 and CDR2 sequences are ENHRY and SYGVKD. This CDR3 comprises 14 residues. Here the CDR3 DNA reads TGTGCCATCAGTGAGTGGCAGGCAAATGAAAAACTGTTTTTT. Translation gives CAISEWQANEKLFF.

The chain uses TRBV30 and TRBJ2-3; TRBD2 agrees at 10 bases. Germline CDR1 reads GTSNPN; CDR2 reads SVGIG (reference sequence). J lost 3 bases, V lost 0 bases, and 3 bases had no gene match. The CDR3 covers 15 residues. CDR3 nucleotides: TGTGCCTGGAGTGTAAAAGCGGGAGGGACAGATACGCAGTATTTT. It codes for CAWSVKAGGTDTQYF.

This clonotype was recorded only once. This chain links TRBV4-1 with TRBJ2-1; no clear D. Trimming pared 0 bases from V and 9 bases from J, leaving 12 bases between. CDR3 size: 14 residues. Germline CDR1 MGHRA, CDR2 YSYEKL. CDR3 DNA sequence: TGCGCCAGCAGCCAAGAACTTCGAACGCCTGAGCAGTTCTTC. It yields the protein CASSQELRTPEQFF.

The chain employs TRBV12-3 or TRBV12-4 and TRBJ1-2, with a tentative D call TRBD1 (6 bases). Trimming took off 5 bases at V and 8 bases at J, with 21 bases between the two ends. This CDR3 has 15 residues. CDR3 in DNA: TGTGCCAGCAGTCCCTTCCTCTCGGACAGAAGGGGCTACACCTTC. Translating gives CASSPFLSDRRGYTF.